Given below is one T cell receptor (beta chain) in context. Its specificity is unknown. The V gene's germline CDR1 is LNHNV and CDR2 YYDKDF (reference sequence). The CDR3 length is 13 residues. Trimming pared 8 bases from V and 2 bases from J, leaving 13 bases between. The sample originates from a study of beta chain features in type 1 diabetes. Expressed TCRB transcripts were sequenced because the isolated RNA had all been reverse transcribed beforehand. TCRdb keeps only in-frame clones here, not all; method: immunoSEQ multiplex PCR. The table lists roughly 400,000 clones, more than 13% of them singletons. Whole-study findings and limits: Diminished insertions and augmented deletions at VDJ junctions characterized type 1 diabetes patients. Across all four CD4+ subsets, people with type 1 diabetes showed modestly shorter TCRB CDR3s. Researchers reported that naive, central memory and Treg TCRB repertoires appeared more similar in patients than in healthy donors.

This chain uses TRBV15 with TRBJ2-7; D is undetermined. The material sequenced was naive CD4+ T cells from blood. The receptor was isolated from a woman under 30 in good health. This CDR3 reads CATRDTVTYEQYF. The CDR3 DNA reads TGTGCCACCCGAGACACGGTAACCTACGAGCAGTACTTC.